These 19 T cell receptor beta chains came from one sample sequenced in a study of T cell responses to AZD1222 COVID-19 vaccine. The method was immunoSEQ multiplex PCR; TCRdb's version includes in-frame clones alone and lacks a portion of them. The table shows tens of thousands of clones, with around 89% occurring only once. The sequences come from peripheral blood, collected 28 days after the second AZD1222 dose. These receptors were taken from an adult who received the AZD1222 COVID-19 vaccine.

This clone showed up just once. The gene calls are TRBV5-6 and TRBJ2-5; 11 bases align to TRBD2. The junction had 6 bases not matched to a gene; V was cut back by 5 bases and J by 3 bases. Germline values: CDR1 SGHDT, CDR2 YYEEEE. CDR3 length: 15 residues. The CDR3 here is CASRKLAGVKETQYF. CDR3 DNA: TGTGCCAGCAGAAAACTAGCGGGGGTGAAAGAGACCCAGTACTTC.

The rearrangement uses TRBV19 and TRBJ2-3, with unresolved D. CDR3 length: 14 residues. Deletions cut 5 bases from V and 0 bases from J, with 9 bases between. Looked up from germline, CDR1 is LNHDA and CDR2 is SQIVND (reference sequence). The CDR3 protein is CASSQQSSTDTQYF. CDR3 sequence (DNA): TGTGCCAGTAGTCAGCAGTCTAGCACAGATACGCAGTATTTT. The complete variable domain, with remaining parts taken from reference TRBV19 and TRBJ2-3, reads DGGITQSPKYLFRKEGQNVTLSCEQNLNHDAMYWYRQDPGQGLRLIYYSQIVNDFQKGDIAEGYSVSREKKESFPLTVTSAQKNPTAFYLCASSQQSSTDTQYFGPGTRLTVL.

The genes are TRBV10-2 and TRBJ1-2; 8 bases are shared with TRBD1. This CDR3 region has 14 residues. Trimming took 6 bases from V and 8 from J; bases not matched to a gene: 11. Germline CDR1 and CDR2: WSHSY and SAAADI. CDR3 in amino acids: CASSQTGVSWGYTF. CDR3 sequence (DNA): TGCGCCAGCAGCCAGACAGGGGTTTCGTGGGGCTACACCTTC.

This chain links TRBV10-3 with TRBJ2-3; TRBD2 agrees at 10 bases. Germline CDR1 reads ENHRY; CDR2 reads SYGVKD. The junction had 4 bases not matched to a gene; V was cut back by 7 bases and J by 0 bases. The CDR3 extends over 15 amino acids. The CDR3 DNA sequence: TGTGCCATCACACCGACTAGCGGGAGCACAGATACGCAGTATTTT. Its translation: CAITPTSGSTDTQYF.

This sequence joins TRBV7-2 and TRBJ1-3; 10 bases align to TRBD1. CDR1 and CDR2 (germline): SGHTA, FQGNSA. The CDR3 totals 15 residues. V lost 3 bases, J lost 4 bases, and 3 bases stayed unmatched. DNA of the CDR3: TGTGCCAGCAGCTTCGACAGGGGGCTGGGAAACACCATATATTTT. It encodes CASSFDRGLGNTIYF.

The CDR3 loop reads CASSQWAGDSNTEAFF. CDR3 sequence (DNA): TGTGCCAGCAGCCAATGGGCCGGAGATTCGAACACTGAAGCTTTCTTT. The rearrangement joins TRBV4-2 to TRBJ1-1; D uncertain. This CDR3 has 16 amino acids. In germline, CDR1 is LGHNA, CDR2 YNFKEQ. The ends were cut back, 2 bases at V and 1 base at J, with 14 bases in the middle.

The genes are TRBV29-1 and TRBJ1-2; 7 bases are shared with TRBD1. The V segment lost 4 bases and the J segment 5 bases; nucleotides outside the gene matches: 4. The length of the CDR3 is 12 residues. Germline CDR1 reads SQVTM; CDR2 reads ANQGSEA. The CDR3 loop reads CSVGTGAYGYTF. The CDR3 DNA is TGCAGCGTTGGAACAGGGGCATATGGCTACACCTTC.

V is TRBV25-1 and J is TRBJ1-4; 7 bases are a match to TRBD1. V lost 1 base to trimming and J lost 7 bases; unmatched junction nucleotides: 6. Germline V gene lookup returns CDR1 MGHDK and CDR2 SYGVNS. The CDR3 consists of 15 residues. The CDR3 nucleotides are TGTGCCAGCAGTGAATGGGCAGGGGGGCTTGAAAAACTGTTTTTT. Protein: CASSEWAGGLEKLFF.

This clone was recorded a few times. The V gene is TRBV7-9, the J gene TRBJ2-2; D possibly matches TRBD1 or TRBD2 (6 bases each). V lost 5 bases and J 2 bases, leaving 18 bases between the germline ends. The CDR3 extends over 17 amino acids. CDR1 and CDR2 from the germline V gene are SEHNR and FQNEAQ (reference sequence). This chain's CDR3 is CASSPRETGRNTGELFF. CDR3 bases: TGTGCCAGCAGCCCCCGGGAGACAGGCCGAAACACCGGGGAGCTGTTTTTT.

The chain couples TRBV7-2 to TRBJ1-2; 9 nucleotides agree with TRBD1. Trimming cost V 4 bases and J 8 bases; bases outside gene matches: 11. CDR1 is SGHTA and CDR2 is FQGNSA in the germline V gene. This CDR3 region has 15 residues. The CDR3: CASSWRTGDRYGYTF. DNA of the CDR3: TGTGCCAGCAGCTGGAGGACAGGGGATCGGTACGGCTACACCTTC.

The rearrangement joins TRBV27 to TRBJ2-7, with D hard to call. The length of the CDR3 is 14 residues. V was clipped by 3 bases and J by 0 bases, with 9 bases between them. CDR1 and CDR2 (germline): MNHEY, SMNVEV (reference sequence). The CDR3 region has the DNA TGTGCCAGCAGTTTGACGGAGAGCTCCTACGAGCAGTACTTC. Its protein is CASSLTESSYEQYF.

The gene calls are TRBV2 and TRBJ1-2; D not certain. Germline V CDR1 and CDR2: SNHLY, FYNNEI. This CDR3 is built from 15 residues. With 0 bases removed from V and 4 bases from J, the gap between germline ends came to 12 bases. CDR3: CASSEALAGVYGYTF. For the CDR3, the DNA is TGTGCCAGCAGTGAAGCGCTGGCAGGTGTCTATGGCTACACCTTC.

The chain recombines TRBV9 with TRBJ1-5; the D gene is possibly TRBD1 (5 bases). V lost 3 bases and J 6 bases, leaving 16 bases between the germline ends. CDR3 length: 15 residues. The V gene's germline CDR1 is SGDLS and CDR2 YYNGEE. Here the CDR3 DNA reads TGTGCCAGCAGCGCGCGACAGCATTTGGGTCAGCCCCAGCATTTT. Translated, it gives CASSARQHLGQPQHF.

V and J are TRBV19 and TRBJ2-1; D gene uncertain. The CDR3 spans 12 residues. V shed 7 bases and J shed 5 bases, with 9 bases lying between them. Looked up from germline, CDR1 is LNHDA and CDR2 is SQIVND (reference sequence). The CDR3 sequence: CASTGRDNEQFF. Written as DNA, the CDR3 is TGTGCCAGTACCGGTCGAGACAATGAGCAGTTCTTC.

The chain carries TRBV28 and TRBJ1-5; TRBD1 is a possible D gene (5 bases). The CDR3 is made up of 15 amino acids. Trimming removed 3 bases at V and 0 bases at J, with 9 bases between. Germline assignment: CDR1 MDHEN and CDR2 SYDVKM. CDR3 residues: CASSFFDSSNQPQHF. In DNA, the CDR3 is TGTGCCAGCAGTTTCTTCGACAGTAGCAATCAGCCCCAGCATTTT.

The V gene is TRBV29-1, the J gene TRBJ1-4; possibly TRBD1 for D (6 bases). This CDR3 spans 12 amino acids. Germline lookup yields CDR1 SQVTM and CDR2 ANQGSEA. Trimming shortened V by 7 bases and J by 8 bases, and 14 bases separated the two germline ends. CDR3 DNA: TGCAGCGCTCGACAGGAGGGAGAAAAACTGTTTTTT. Protein sequence: CSARQEGEKLFF.

The V gene is TRBV15, the J gene TRBJ2-4; a weak D match, TRBD1 (5 bases). The CDR3 is 15 residues long. The V gene's germline CDR1 is LNHNV and CDR2 YYDKDF (reference sequence). The germline V and J ends were trimmed by 0 bases and 2 bases, with 8 bases remaining between them. The CDR3 sequence: CATSRDAGSKNIQYF. CDR3 sequence (DNA): TGTGCCACCAGCAGAGATGCAGGGTCCAAAAACATTCAGTACTTC.

The CDR3 loop reads CAGEVQETQYF. The DNA of the CDR3 is TGTGCCGGGGAGGTGCAAGAGACCCAGTACTTC. The V and J genes are TRBV6-5 and TRBJ2-5, with a possible D match to TRBD2 (6 bases). The CDR3 has 11 residues. CDR1 is MNHEY, CDR2 SVGAGI, per germline. V lost 11 bases and J lost 2, with 9 bases in between.

The chain is built from TRBV5-1 and TRBJ2-2; the match to TRBD1 covers 12 bases. This CDR3 is 17 amino acids long. CDR1 is SGHRS and CDR2 is YFSETQ in the germline V gene. The V and J ends lost 0 bases and 6 bases, in that order; junction bases with no gene match: 6. The CDR3 DNA sequence: TGCGCCAGCAGCTTGGCAGGGACAGGGGGCTTGGCCGGGGAGCTGTTTTTT. It encodes CASSLAGTGGLAGELFF.